This record concerns one T cell receptor (beta chain) sequence. Using RNA transcripts as the source, TCR beta CDR3 regions were amplified. HTBI primers drove first-round RT-PCR of the TCR CDR3. Via MiXCR, TCRdb re-called the multiplex PCR reads, giving one row per CDR3 protein. The sample has 560,000 or so distinct CDR3 sequences; just over 45% are singletons. Diagnoses used clinical symptoms, serum thyroxine and TRAb, thyroid ultrasound and orbital computed tomography. The data belong to a study of T cells in Graves' hyperthyroidism and ophthalmopathy. Germline CDR1 and CDR2: DFQATT and SNEGSKA (reference sequence). The CDR3 sequence is 10 residues long.

The clonotype originates from a woman aged 18-29 years with Graves' hyperthyroidism. V usage is TRBV20-1 and J usage is TRBJ2-7; D remains ambiguous. The tail of the sequence fits TRBJ2-1 better, so the J call may be wrong. Sequenced material: peripheral blood or thyroid tissue (not recorded which). CDR3 residues: CSARASEQFF. CDR3 bases: TGCAGTGCTAGAGCCAGTGAGCAGTTCTTC.